These 20 T cell receptor beta chains originate from one sample sequenced in a study of T cell responses to AZD1222 COVID-19 vaccine. The method was immunoSEQ multiplex PCR; TCRdb's version includes in-frame clones alone and lacks a portion of them. The repertoire holds roughly 90,000 clones, with 80% to 95% as singletons. Sequenced here: peripheral blood, sampled on day 0 of MenACWY control vaccination. The receptors stem from an adult in good health.

The rearrangement joins TRBV11-2 to TRBJ2-1; D not resolved. Germline V gene data show CDR1 as SGHAT and CDR2 as FQNNGV. CDR3 length: 12 residues. Between the trimmed V and J ends, which lost 4 bases and 6 bases, there was a span of 7 bases. CDR3 sequence reads: CASSSFGNEQFF. CDR3 coding DNA: TGTGCCAGCAGCTCCTTTGGCAATGAGCAGTTCTTC.

The chain joins TRBV15 to TRBJ2-1; D may be TRBD1 or TRBD2 (5 bases each). Germline values: CDR1 LNHNV, CDR2 YYDKDF (reference sequence). This CDR3 spans 14 amino acids. V gave up 1 base and J gave up 5 bases, with 9 bases separating them. This chain's CDR3 is CATSRAGPHNEQFF. The CDR3 nucleotides read TGTGCCACCAGCAGAGCGGGACCCCACAATGAGCAGTTCTTC.

This chain connects TRBV7-2 to TRBJ1-1, with D unresolved. CDR1 and CDR2 from the germline V gene are SGHTA and FQGNSA. The germline V and J ends were trimmed by 5 bases and 0 bases, with 4 bases remaining between them. The CDR3 totals 12 residues. The CDR3 is CASSVLNTEAFF. CDR3 bases: TGTGCCAGCAGCGTGTTGAACACTGAAGCTTTCTTT.

The chain has TRBV7-9 and TRBJ2-4, with D possibly matching TRBD2 (6 bases). Trimming cost V 5 bases and J 0 bases, with 14 bases left between them. Germline V gives CDR1 SEHNR, CDR2 FQNEAQ (reference sequence). The CDR3 is 16 residues long. The CDR3 protein is CASSALPAGAKNIQYF. In DNA, the CDR3 is TGTGCCAGCAGCGCCCTACCAGCGGGAGCCAAAAACATTCAGTACTTC.

The gene calls are TRBV5-4 and TRBJ2-7, with TRBD2 identical over 10 bases. The germline V gene has CDR1 SGHNT and CDR2 YYREEE (reference sequence). Trimming at V came to 4 bases and at J to 6 bases, leaving 10 bases not matched to a gene. CDR3 length: 15 residues. The CDR3 sequence is CASSPSLAGVGEQYF. The CDR3 DNA sequence: TGTGCCAGCAGCCCGTCCCTAGCGGGAGTTGGCGAGCAGTACTTC. The variable domain in full, with the rest retrieved from reference TRBV5-4 and TRBJ2-7, is ETGVTQSPTHLIKTRGQQVTLRCSSQSGHNTVSWYQQALGQGPQFIFQYYREEENGRGNFPPRFSGLQFPNYSSELNVNALELDDSALYLCASSPSLAGVGEQYFGPGTRLTVT.

The V call is TRBV19, the J call TRBJ2-7, with TRBD1 matching over 9 bases. Trimming at V came to 6 bases and at J to 6 bases, leaving 9 bases not matched to a gene. CDR3 size: 14 residues. Germline V gene lookup returns CDR1 LNHDA and CDR2 SQIVND (reference sequence). The DNA for the CDR3 is TGTGCCAGTAGCAATGACAGGGGGGGTCGCGAGCAGTACTTC. It translates to CASSNDRGGREQYF. The full variable domain, its missing parts supplied by reference TRBV19 and TRBJ2-7, is DGGITQSPKYLFRKEGQNVTLSCEQNLNHDAMYWYRQDPGQGLRLIYYSQIVNDFQKGDIAEGYSVSREKKESFPLTVTSAQKNPTAFYLCASSNDRGGREQYFGPGTRLTVT.

This clone was observed a single time. The chain couples TRBV6-5 to TRBJ1-6; D gene uncertain. From germline, CDR1 is MNHEY and CDR2 SVGAGI. The CDR3 is 15 residues long. Trimming took 0 bases from V and 8 from J, leaving 11 bases between them. The CDR3 loop is CASSYSRTDDSPLHF. The CDR3 DNA sequence: TGTGCCAGCAGTTACTCTAGGACTGATGATTCACCCCTCCACTTT.

CDR3 nucleotides: TGTGCCAGCTCACTGCCTTCCCAAGAGACCCAGTACTTC. Its protein is CASSLPSQETQYF. The chain combines TRBV18 with TRBJ2-5; the D is unclear. The CDR3 length is 13 residues. V lost 4 bases and J 1 base, leaving 7 bases between the germline ends. CDR1 KGHSH and CDR2 LQKENI come from the germline V gene.

CDR3 coding DNA: TGTGCCACCAGCACGGGACTGAAGAACACAGATACGCAGTATTTT. Translating it yields CATSTGLKNTDTQYF. The rearrangement uses TRBV15 and TRBJ2-3, with a tentative D call TRBD2 (6 bases). Trimming took 4 bases from V and 2 from J, leaving 13 bases between them. Germline CDR1 and CDR2: LNHNV and YYDKDF (reference sequence). CDR3 length equals 15 residues.

The V gene is TRBV27, the J gene TRBJ1-2; D is possibly TRBD1 (6 bases). V was cut by 6 bases and J by 4 bases, with 15 bases left in between. The germline CDR1 and CDR2 sequences are MNHEY and SMNVEV (reference sequence). The CDR3 has 14 amino acids. The CDR3 sequence is CASSQTGVIYGYTF. In DNA, the CDR3 is TGTGCCAGCAGCCAGACAGGAGTTATCTATGGCTACACCTTC.

The chain carries TRBV28 and TRBJ2-3; D remains ambiguous. CDR3 length: 12 amino acids. V was clipped by 10 bases and J by 4 bases, with 12 bases between them. The germline V gene encodes CDR1 MDHEN and CDR2 SYDVKM. CDR3 DNA sequence: TGTGCCACCTCTACGCCCGCAGATACGCAGTATTTT. It translates to CATSTPADTQYF.

The V gene is TRBV30, the J gene TRBJ2-1; possibly TRBD2 for D (7 bases). CDR3 size: 15 residues. Between the trimmed V and J ends, which lost 2 bases and 4 bases, there was a span of 15 bases. Germline-derived CDR1 and CDR2 are GTSNPN and SVGIG (reference sequence). The CDR3 is CAWSFGGRGYNEQFF. In nucleotides, the CDR3 is TGTGCCTGGAGTTTCGGGGGGAGGGGGTACAATGAGCAGTTCTTC.

This clone appeared a single time. The genes are TRBV5-1 and TRBJ2-1, with 7 bases lining up with TRBD2. In germline, CDR1 is SGHRS, CDR2 YFSETQ. The V gene end was trimmed by 4 bases and the J gene end by 3 bases; junction bases not matched to a gene: 7. CDR3 length: 15 residues. The CDR3 region is CASSASGEIYNEQFF. The CDR3 bases are TGCGCCAGCAGCGCCAGCGGGGAAATCTACAATGAGCAGTTCTTC. Drawing the rest from reference TRBV5-1 and TRBJ2-1, the complete variable domain is KAGVTQTPRYLIKTRGQQVTLSCSPISGHRSVSWYQQTPGQGLQFLFEYFSETQRNKGNFPGRFSGRQFSNSRSEMNVSTLELGDSALYLCASSASGEIYNEQFFGPGTRLTVL.

A single count supports this clone. The chain is built from TRBV12-3 or TRBV12-4 and TRBJ2-3; D could derive from TRBD1 or TRBD2 (5 bases each). Trimming pared 7 bases from V and 2 bases from J, leaving 10 bases between. The CDR3 covers 13 residues. The CDR3, as DNA: TGTGCCAGCACCCGGGACCACACAGATACGCAGTATTTT. It codes for CASTRDHTDTQYF.

The chain couples TRBV27 to TRBJ2-2; D not resolved. Germline loops: CDR1 MNHEY, CDR2 SMNVEV (reference sequence). Between the trimmed V and J ends, which lost 4 bases and 7 bases, there was a span of 10 bases. The CDR3 covers 13 residues. CDR3 region: CASSSRVGGELFF. The CDR3 DNA follows: TGTGCCAGCAGTTCACGGGTGGGCGGGGAGCTGTTTTTT.

The genes are TRBV19 and TRBJ2-7, with 7 bases that match TRBD2. The V gene's germline CDR1 is LNHDA and CDR2 SQIVND (reference sequence). The CDR3 contains 15 residues. V lost 1 base and J lost 2; bases outside the gene matches: 5. Here the CDR3 DNA reads TGTGCCAGTAGTATAGGGACCGGGGGGACCTACGAGCAGTACTTC. As protein: CASSIGTGGTYEQYF.

J is TRBJ2-1 and V is TRBV10-2, with D possibly being TRBD2 (5 bases). The ends were cut back, 6 bases at V and 7 bases at J, with 10 bases in the middle. Germline V CDR1 and CDR2: WSHSY, SAAADI. The CDR3 is made up of 12 amino acids. The CDR3 sequence: CASRSGLNEQFF. In DNA form, the CDR3 reads TGCGCCAGCAGGTCCGGACTTAATGAGCAGTTCTTC.

The chain employs TRBV9 and TRBJ1-6; possibly TRBD1 for D (6 bases). The CDR3 length is 17 residues. V lost 4 bases, J lost 6 bases, and 20 bases lay in between. Germline assignment: CDR1 SGDLS and CDR2 YYNGEE. CDR3 amino acids: CASSLLPGGNTNSPLHF. In DNA form, the CDR3 reads TGTGCCAGCAGCTTACTCCCGGGGGGCAACACTAATTCACCCCTCCACTTT. The full variable domain, in which reference TRBV9 and TRBJ1-6 provide the parts outside the CDR3, is DSGVTQTPKHLITATGQRVTLRCSPRSGDLSVYWYQQSLDQGLQFLIQYYNGEERAKGNILERFSAQQFPDLHSELNLSSLELGDSALYFCASSLLPGGNTNSPLHFGNGTRLTVT.

CDR3: CASSWGQAGTTFF. In DNA, the CDR3 is TGCGCCAGCAGCTGGGGACAGGCTGGGACAACTTTCTTT. The chain combines TRBV5-1 with TRBJ1-1, with 8 bases identical to TRBD1. V was pared by 3 bases and J by 12 bases, with 10 bases of the junction left unmatched. The CDR3 loop spans 13 amino acids. Germline lookup yields CDR1 SGHRS and CDR2 YFSETQ.

The chain employs TRBV4-1 and TRBJ1-5, with D perhaps TRBD1 (5 bases). V was cut by 5 bases and J by 7 bases, with 15 bases left in between. Germline lookup yields CDR1 MGHRA and CDR2 YSYEKL. The CDR3 is 14 residues long. CDR3 protein: CASSTSPGGQPQHF. The CDR3 DNA reads TGCGCCAGCAGCACCTCTCCCGGGGGACAGCCCCAGCATTTT.